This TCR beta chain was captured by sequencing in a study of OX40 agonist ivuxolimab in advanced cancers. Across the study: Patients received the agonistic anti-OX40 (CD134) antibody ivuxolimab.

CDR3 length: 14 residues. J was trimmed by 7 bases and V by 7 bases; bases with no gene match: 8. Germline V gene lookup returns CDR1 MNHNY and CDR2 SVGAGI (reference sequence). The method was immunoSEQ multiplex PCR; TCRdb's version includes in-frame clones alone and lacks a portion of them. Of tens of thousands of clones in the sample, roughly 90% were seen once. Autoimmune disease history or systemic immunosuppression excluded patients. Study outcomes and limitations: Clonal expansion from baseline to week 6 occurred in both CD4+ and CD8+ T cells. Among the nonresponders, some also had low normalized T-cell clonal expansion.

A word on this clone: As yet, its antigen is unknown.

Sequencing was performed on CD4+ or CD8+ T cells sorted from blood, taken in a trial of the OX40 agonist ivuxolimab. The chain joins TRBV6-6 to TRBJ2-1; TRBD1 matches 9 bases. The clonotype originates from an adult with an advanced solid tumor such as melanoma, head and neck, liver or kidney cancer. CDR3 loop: CASTLLGQGNEQFF. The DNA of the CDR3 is TGTGCCAGCACCCTACTGGGACAGGGAAATGAGCAGTTCTTC.